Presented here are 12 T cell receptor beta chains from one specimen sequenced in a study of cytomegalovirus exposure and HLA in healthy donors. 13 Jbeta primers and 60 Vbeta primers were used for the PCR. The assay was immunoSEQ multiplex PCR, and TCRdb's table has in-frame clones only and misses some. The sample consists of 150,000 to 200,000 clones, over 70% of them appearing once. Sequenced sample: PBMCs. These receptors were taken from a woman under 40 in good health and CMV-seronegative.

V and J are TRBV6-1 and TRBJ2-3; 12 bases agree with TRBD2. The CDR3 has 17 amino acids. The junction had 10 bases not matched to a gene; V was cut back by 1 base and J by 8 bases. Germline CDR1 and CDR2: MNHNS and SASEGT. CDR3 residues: CASSEGALAGGIGTQYF. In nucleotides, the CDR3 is TGTGCCAGCAGTGAAGGGGCGCTAGCGGGGGGGATCGGTACGCAGTATTTT.

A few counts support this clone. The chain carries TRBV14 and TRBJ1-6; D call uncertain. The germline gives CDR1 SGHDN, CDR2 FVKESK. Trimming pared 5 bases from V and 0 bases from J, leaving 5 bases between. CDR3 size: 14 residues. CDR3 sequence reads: CASSTASYNSPLHF. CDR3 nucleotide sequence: TGTGCCAGCAGCACAGCCTCCTATAATTCACCCCTCCACTTT.

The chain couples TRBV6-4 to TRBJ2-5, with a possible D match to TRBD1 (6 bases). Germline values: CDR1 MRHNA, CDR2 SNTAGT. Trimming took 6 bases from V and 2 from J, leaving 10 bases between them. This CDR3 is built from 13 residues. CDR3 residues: CASSLGTQETQYF. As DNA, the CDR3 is TGTGCCAGCAGCCTTGGGACACAAGAGACCCAGTACTTC.

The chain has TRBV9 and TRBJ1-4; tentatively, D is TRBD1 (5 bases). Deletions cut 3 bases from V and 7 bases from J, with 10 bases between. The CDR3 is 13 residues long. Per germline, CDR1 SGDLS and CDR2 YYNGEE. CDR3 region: CASSDQGSEKLFF. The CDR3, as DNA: TGTGCCAGCAGCGATCAGGGAAGTGAAAAACTGTTTTTT.

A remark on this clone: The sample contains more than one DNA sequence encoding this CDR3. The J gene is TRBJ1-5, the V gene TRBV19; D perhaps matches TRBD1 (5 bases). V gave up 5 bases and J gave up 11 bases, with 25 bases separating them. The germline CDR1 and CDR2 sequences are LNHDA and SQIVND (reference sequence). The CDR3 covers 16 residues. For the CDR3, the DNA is TGTGCCAGTAGTCCCGGGACTGCTGGTGGAATAAGGGCCCAGCATTTT. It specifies CASSPGTAGGIRAQHF.

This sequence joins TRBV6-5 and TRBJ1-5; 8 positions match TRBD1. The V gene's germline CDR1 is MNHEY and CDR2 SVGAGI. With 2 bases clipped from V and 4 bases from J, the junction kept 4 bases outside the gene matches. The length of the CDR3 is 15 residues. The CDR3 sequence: CASSYGQGANQPQHF. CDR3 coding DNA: TGTGCCAGCAGTTACGGGCAGGGGGCGAATCAGCCCCAGCATTTT.

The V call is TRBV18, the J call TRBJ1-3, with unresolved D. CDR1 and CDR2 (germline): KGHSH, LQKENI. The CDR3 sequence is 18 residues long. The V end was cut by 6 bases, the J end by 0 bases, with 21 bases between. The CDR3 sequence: CASSASWRSASSGNTIYF. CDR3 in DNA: TGTGCCAGCTCCGCCTCGTGGAGGTCCGCCTCCTCTGGAAACACCATATATTTT.

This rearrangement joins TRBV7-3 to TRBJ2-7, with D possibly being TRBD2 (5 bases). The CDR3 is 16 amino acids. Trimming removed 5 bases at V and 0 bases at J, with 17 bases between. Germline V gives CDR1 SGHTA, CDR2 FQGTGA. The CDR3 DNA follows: TGTGCCAGCAGCCCCGGGGTGGGGTCCCCCTCCTACGAGCAGTACTTC. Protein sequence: CASSPGVGSPSYEQYF.

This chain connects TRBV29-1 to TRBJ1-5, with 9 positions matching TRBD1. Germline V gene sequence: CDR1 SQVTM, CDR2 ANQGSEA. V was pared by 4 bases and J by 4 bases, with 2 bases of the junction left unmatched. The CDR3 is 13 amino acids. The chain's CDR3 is CSVGGTGNQPQHF. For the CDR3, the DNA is TGCAGCGTTGGGGGGACAGGGAATCAGCCCCAGCATTTT.

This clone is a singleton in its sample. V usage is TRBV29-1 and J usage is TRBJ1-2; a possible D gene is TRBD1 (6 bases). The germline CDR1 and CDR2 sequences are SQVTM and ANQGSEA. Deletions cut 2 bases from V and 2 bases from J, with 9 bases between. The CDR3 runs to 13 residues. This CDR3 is CSVERGTNYGYTF. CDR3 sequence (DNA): TGCAGCGTTGAAAGGGGGACGAACTATGGCTACACCTTC.

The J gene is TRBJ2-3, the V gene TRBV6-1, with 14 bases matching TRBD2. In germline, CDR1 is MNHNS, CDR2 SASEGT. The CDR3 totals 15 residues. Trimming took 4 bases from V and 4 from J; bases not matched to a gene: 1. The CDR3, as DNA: TGTGCCAGCAGTGCGACTAGCGGGGGGGCAGATACGCAGTATTTT. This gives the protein CASSATSGGADTQYF.

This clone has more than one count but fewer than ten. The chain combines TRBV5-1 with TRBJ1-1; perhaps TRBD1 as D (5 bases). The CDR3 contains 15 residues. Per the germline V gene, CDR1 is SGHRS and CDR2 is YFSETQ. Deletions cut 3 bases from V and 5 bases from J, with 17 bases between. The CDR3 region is CASSSPGLGKTEAFF. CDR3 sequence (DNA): TGCGCCAGCAGCTCCCCGGGACTTGGGAAGACTGAAGCTTTCTTT.